What follows are 17 T cell receptor beta chains derived from one specimen sequenced in a study of blood T cell repertoires in COVID-19 (TCRdb year 2020). The protocol used for the library was the immunoSEQ multiplex PCR assay. TCRdb carries this immuneACCESS record with in-frame sequences only. Its versions omit some clonotypes, under half of them owing to an unresolved V gene in the studies checked, with the rest unexplained. The sample records 200,000 to 250,000 clones, around 84% of which are singletons. Around 0.96% of the sample rests with the top ten. Sample: peripheral blood. The receptors come from a man aged 40-50 years with acute or convalescent COVID-19.

The chain has TRBV4-2 and TRBJ1-2; maybe TRBD1 (5 bases). Trimming cost V 0 bases and J 3 bases, with 8 bases left between them. The CDR3 is 14 residues long. CDR1 is LGHNA, CDR2 YNFKEQ, per germline. The chain's CDR3 is CASSQESGDYGYTF. For the CDR3, the DNA is TGTGCCAGCAGCCAAGAATCGGGGGACTATGGCTACACCTTC.

The genes are TRBV7-2 and TRBJ2-2, with D perhaps TRBD2 (6 bases). Trimming took off 2 bases at V and 4 bases at J, with 14 bases between the two ends. Looked up from germline, CDR1 is SGHTA and CDR2 is FQGNSA. There are 16 residues in the CDR3. The CDR3 DNA follows: TGTGCCAGCAGCTTAAACTCACTAGCAGGCACCGGGGAGCTGTTTTTT. This encodes CASSLNSLAGTGELFF.

J is TRBJ2-3 and V is TRBV19; maybe TRBD1 (8 bases). Trimming removed 9 bases at V and 1 base at J, with 14 bases between. Germline assignment: CDR1 LNHDA and CDR2 SQIVND (reference sequence). The CDR3 extends over 14 amino acids. The CDR3 DNA follows: TGTGCCAGCACAGGGGGGGGCGGCACAGATACGCAGTATTTT. Residues: CASTGGGGTDTQYF.

This chain joins TRBV19 and TRBJ2-7, with a weak D call TRBD2 (7 bases). V was cut by 4 bases and J by 2 bases, with 15 bases left in between. Germline loops: CDR1 LNHDA, CDR2 SQIVND (reference sequence). The CDR3 extends over 15 amino acids. DNA for the CDR3: TGTGCCAGTAGTAGTGGCAGCGGGGACACCTACGAGCAGTACTTC. It specifies CASSSGSGDTYEQYF.

The V call is TRBV12-3 or TRBV12-4, the J call TRBJ2-7, with D possibly being TRBD1 (5 bases). The CDR3 has 13 residues. The germline V and J ends were trimmed by 6 bases and 3 bases, with 12 bases remaining between them. CDR3 coding DNA: TGTGCCAGCAGCTGGGGCAAGAACTACGAGCAGTACTTC. Residues: CASSWGKNYEQYF.

This sequence joins TRBV9 and TRBJ1-4; D remains ambiguous. CDR3 length: 15 residues. From germline, CDR1 is SGDLS and CDR2 YYNGEE. Trimming shortened V by 3 bases and J by 2 bases, and 11 bases separated the two germline ends. The CDR3: CASSDEGGTNEKLFF. CDR3 DNA sequence: TGTGCCAGCAGCGACGAGGGAGGCACTAATGAAAAACTGTTTTTT. The full variable domain, rest sourced from reference TRBV9 and TRBJ1-4, is DSGVTQTPKHLITATGQRVTLRCSPRSGDLSVYWYQQSLDQGLQFLIQYYNGEERAKGNILERFSAQQFPDLHSELNLSSLELGDSALYFCASSDEGGTNEKLFFGSGTQLSVL.

DNA for the CDR3: TGTGCCAGCAGGACACTAGGTACGGACAGAGGCGGCGAGCAGTACTTC. Translation: CASRTLGTDRGGEQYF. The V and J genes are TRBV7-2 and TRBJ2-7; TRBD1 is a possible D gene (6 bases). The CDR3 runs 16 residues. V lost 6 bases and J lost 6, with 24 bases in between. CDR1 is SGHTA and CDR2 is FQGNSA in the germline V gene.

Written as DNA, the CDR3 is TGCGCCAGCAGCCTACCCCCCAGGGGCGAGCAGTACTTC. Encoded protein: CASSLPPRGEQYF. The chain joins TRBV5-1 to TRBJ2-7, with D maybe TRBD1 (6 bases). The CDR3 is made up of 13 amino acids. Germline loops: CDR1 SGHRS, CDR2 YFSETQ. The V end was cut by 4 bases, the J end by 6 bases, with 14 bases between.

The rearrangement links TRBV7-9 to TRBJ1-2; possibly TRBD1 for D (6 bases). V was shortened by 1 base and J by 3 bases, with 6 bases between the two germline ends. The CDR3 extends over 13 amino acids. CDR1 SEHNR and CDR2 FQNEAQ come from the germline V gene (reference sequence). CDR3 amino acids: CASSLDRDYGYTF. CDR3 DNA: TGTGCCAGCAGCTTAGACAGGGACTATGGCTACACCTTC.

The chain recombines TRBV19 with TRBJ1-1; D remains ambiguous. Germline CDR1 and CDR2: LNHDA and SQIVND (reference sequence). V was shortened by 1 base and J by 3 bases, with 6 bases between the two germline ends. CDR3 length equals 13 residues. CDR3 sequence (DNA): TGTGCCAGTAGTATAGGAGAGGACACTGAAGCTTTCTTT. Translation gives CASSIGEDTEAFF. Together with reference TRBV19 and TRBJ1-1, the CDR3 gives the full variable domain: DGGITQSPKYLFRKEGQNVTLSCEQNLNHDAMYWYRQDPGQGLRLIYYSQIVNDFQKGDIAEGYSVSREKKESFPLTVTSAQKNPTAFYLCASSIGEDTEAFFGQGTRLTVV.

The chain recombines TRBV7-9 with TRBJ2-3, with D uncertain. From germline, CDR1 is SEHNR and CDR2 FQNEAQ (reference sequence). Trimming left V 7 bases short and J 2 bases short, with 25 bases between. The length of the CDR3 is 18 residues. In DNA form, the CDR3 reads TGTGCCAGCATCCCCCCACCGCCGAGCTCCATAATCACAGATACGCAGTATTTT. This sequence encodes CASIPPPPSSIITDTQYF.

V usage is TRBV29-1 and J usage is TRBJ1-1; the D gene is possibly TRBD1 (6 bases). The CDR3 is 15 amino acids. V was shortened by 4 bases and J by 5 bases, with 20 bases between the two germline ends. CDR1 and CDR2 from the germline V gene are SQVTM and ANQGSEA. The CDR3 region has the DNA TGCAGCGTTGCCCTTAGACAGGCCTGGCGGACTGAAGCTTTCTTT. As protein: CSVALRQAWRTEAFF.

The chain combines TRBV5-1 with TRBJ1-1, with 12 positions matching TRBD1. Germline V gene sequence: CDR1 SGHRS, CDR2 YFSETQ. V lost 4 bases to trimming and J lost 10 bases; unmatched junction nucleotides: 14. CDR3 length: 16 residues. Written as DNA, the CDR3 is TGCGCCAGCAGCAAGACTCTGACCGGGACAGGGGGCCGAGCTTTCTTT. Encoded protein: CASSKTLTGTGGRAFF.

With respect to this clone: Other DNA sequences in this sample translate to the same CDR3. The V and J genes are TRBV18 and TRBJ2-1, with D possibly TRBD1 on 6 matching bases. Germline CDR1 KGHSH, CDR2 LQKENI. V lost 3 bases, J lost 4 bases, and 7 bases lay in between. The length of the CDR3 is 13 residues. CDR3 protein: CASSPDSYNEQFF. Here the CDR3 DNA reads TGTGCCAGCTCACCGGACAGTTACAATGAGCAGTTCTTC.

The chain carries TRBV18 and TRBJ2-1, with a weak D call TRBD1 (6 bases). This CDR3 spans 15 amino acids. Trimming took off 3 bases at V and 4 bases at J, with 13 bases between the two ends. Germline V CDR1 and CDR2: KGHSH, LQKENI. The CDR3 here is CASSPVRDTYNEQFF. As DNA, the CDR3 is TGTGCCAGCTCACCTGTCCGGGACACATACAATGAGCAGTTCTTC.

The chain joins TRBV7-2 to TRBJ1-4; 7 nucleotides match TRBD1. Germline assignment: CDR1 SGHTA and CDR2 FQGNSA. With 6 bases clipped from V and 0 bases from J, the junction kept 10 bases outside the gene matches. The CDR3 totals 17 residues. The CDR3 coding sequence is TGTGCCAGCAGGACGACAGGGATTAGAGCAACTAATGAAAAACTGTTTTTT. Translation: CASRTTGIRATNEKLFF.

V and J are TRBV30 and TRBJ2-5; the D gene is possibly TRBD1 (5 bases). V was trimmed by 1 base and J by 4 bases, leaving 16 bases between them. Germline V CDR1 and CDR2: GTSNPN, SVGIG (reference sequence). The CDR3 length is 15 residues. CDR3 DNA sequence: TGTGCCTGGAGTGATCAGGGTCCGGGTCGAGAGACCCAGTACTTC. Translating gives CAWSDQGPGRETQYF.